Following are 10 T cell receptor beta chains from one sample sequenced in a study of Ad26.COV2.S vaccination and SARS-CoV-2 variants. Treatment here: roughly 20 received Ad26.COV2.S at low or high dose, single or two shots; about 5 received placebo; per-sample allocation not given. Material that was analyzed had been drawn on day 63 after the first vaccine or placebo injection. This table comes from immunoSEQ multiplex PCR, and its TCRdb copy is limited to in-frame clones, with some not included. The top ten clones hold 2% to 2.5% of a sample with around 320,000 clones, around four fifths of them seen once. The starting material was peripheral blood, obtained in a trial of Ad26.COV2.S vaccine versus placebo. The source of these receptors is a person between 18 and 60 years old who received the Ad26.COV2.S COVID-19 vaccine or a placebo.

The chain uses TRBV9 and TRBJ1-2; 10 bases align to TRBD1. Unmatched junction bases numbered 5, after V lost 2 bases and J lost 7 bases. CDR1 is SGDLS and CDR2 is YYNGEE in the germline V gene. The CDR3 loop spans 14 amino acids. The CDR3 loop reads CASSVDRGQGGYTF. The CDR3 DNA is TGTGCCAGCAGCGTTGACAGGGGGCAGGGTGGCTACACCTTC.

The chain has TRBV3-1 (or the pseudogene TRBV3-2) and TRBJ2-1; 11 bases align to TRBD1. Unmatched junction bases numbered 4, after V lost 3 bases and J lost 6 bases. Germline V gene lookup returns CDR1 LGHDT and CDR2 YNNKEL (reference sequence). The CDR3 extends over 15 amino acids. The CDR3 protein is CASSHPGQGVNEQFF. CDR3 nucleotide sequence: TGTGCCAGCAGCCACCCGGGACAGGGGGTCAATGAGCAGTTCTTC.

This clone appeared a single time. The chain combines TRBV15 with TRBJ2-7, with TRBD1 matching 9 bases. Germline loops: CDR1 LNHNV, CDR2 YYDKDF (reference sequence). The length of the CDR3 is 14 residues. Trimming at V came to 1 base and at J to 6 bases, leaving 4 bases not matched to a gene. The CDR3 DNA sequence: TGTGCCACCAGCAGAGCCGGGACAGGGACCGAGCAGTACTTC. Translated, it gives CATSRAGTGTEQYF.

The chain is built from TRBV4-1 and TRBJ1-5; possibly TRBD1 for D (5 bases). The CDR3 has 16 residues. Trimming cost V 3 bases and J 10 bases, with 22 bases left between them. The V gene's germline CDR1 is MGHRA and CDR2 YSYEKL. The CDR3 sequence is CASSQHLGRVRDPQHF. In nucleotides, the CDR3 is TGCGCCAGCAGCCAGCACTTGGGCAGGGTGCGGGACCCCCAGCATTTT.

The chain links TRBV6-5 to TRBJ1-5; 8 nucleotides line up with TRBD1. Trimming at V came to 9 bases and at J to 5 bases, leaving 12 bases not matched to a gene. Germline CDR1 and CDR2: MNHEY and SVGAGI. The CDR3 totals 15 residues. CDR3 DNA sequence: TGTGCCAGTTCTACAGGGGGTTCGATGTATCAGCCCCAGCATTTT. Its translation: CASSTGGSMYQPQHF.

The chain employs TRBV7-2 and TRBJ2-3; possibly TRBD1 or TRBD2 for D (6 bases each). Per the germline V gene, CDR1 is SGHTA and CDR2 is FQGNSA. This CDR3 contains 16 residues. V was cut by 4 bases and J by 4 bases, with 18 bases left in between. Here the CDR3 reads CASSYRLGGKPDTQYF. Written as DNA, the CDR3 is TGTGCCAGCAGCTACAGACTAGGGGGGAAACCAGATACGCAGTATTTT.

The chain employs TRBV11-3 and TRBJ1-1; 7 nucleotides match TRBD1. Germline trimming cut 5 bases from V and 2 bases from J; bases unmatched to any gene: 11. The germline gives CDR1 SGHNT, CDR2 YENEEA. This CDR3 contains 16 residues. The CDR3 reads CASSRYDRAFNTEAFF. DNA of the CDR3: TGTGCCAGCAGCCGTTACGACAGGGCCTTTAACACTGAAGCTTTCTTT.

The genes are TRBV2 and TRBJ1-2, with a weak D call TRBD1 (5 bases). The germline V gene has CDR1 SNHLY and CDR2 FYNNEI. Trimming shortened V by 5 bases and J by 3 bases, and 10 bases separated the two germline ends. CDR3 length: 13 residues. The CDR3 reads CASSLGDDYGYTF. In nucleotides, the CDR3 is TGTGCCAGCAGTCTCGGGGACGACTATGGCTACACCTTC.

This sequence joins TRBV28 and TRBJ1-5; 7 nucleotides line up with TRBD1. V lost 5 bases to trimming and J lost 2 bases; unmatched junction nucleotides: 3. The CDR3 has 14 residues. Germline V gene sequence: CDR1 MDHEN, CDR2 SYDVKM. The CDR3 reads CASSRQGGNQPQHF. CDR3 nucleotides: TGTGCCAGCAGTCGACAGGGAGGCAATCAGCCCCAGCATTTT.

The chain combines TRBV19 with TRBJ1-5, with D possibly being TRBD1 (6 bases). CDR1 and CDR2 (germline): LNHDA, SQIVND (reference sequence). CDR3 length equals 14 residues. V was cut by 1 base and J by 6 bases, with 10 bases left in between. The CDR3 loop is CASSIGGGGQPQHF. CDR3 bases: TGTGCCAGTAGTATAGGAGGGGGAGGTCAGCCCCAGCATTTT.